These 29 T cell receptor beta chains originate from one sample sequenced in a study of OX40 agonist ivuxolimab in advanced cancers. TCRdb keeps only in-frame clones here, not all; method: immunoSEQ multiplex PCR. The sample consists of some 50,000 clones, roughly 88% of them appearing once. Sequenced here: CD4+ or CD8+ T cells sorted from blood, sampled in a trial of the OX40 agonist ivuxolimab. These receptors originate from an adult with an advanced solid tumor such as melanoma, head and neck, liver or kidney cancer.

The chain joins TRBV11-3 to TRBJ1-1; 7 bases agree with TRBD1. Per the germline V gene, CDR1 is SGHNT and CDR2 is YENEEA. The J segment lost 3 bases and the V segment lost 5 bases, leaving 6 bases of the junction unmatched. The CDR3 is 14 residues long. CDR3 in amino acids: CASSPKDRDTEAFF. CDR3 DNA: TGTGCCAGCAGCCCAAAAGACAGGGACACTGAAGCTTTCTTT.

The rearrangement links TRBV5-6 to TRBJ2-1; D not resolved. The germline V and J ends were trimmed by 0 bases and 9 bases, with 4 bases remaining between them. Germline V gene data show CDR1 as SGHDT and CDR2 as YYEEEE. This CDR3 has 11 residues. In nucleotides, the CDR3 is TGTGCCAGCAGCTTGGCCACTGAGCAGTTCTTC. This sequence encodes CASSLATEQFF. Drawing the rest from reference TRBV5-6 and TRBJ2-1, the complete variable domain is DAGVTQSPTHLIKTRGQQVTLRCSPKSGHDTVSWYQQALGQGPQFIFQYYEEEERQRGNFPDRFSGHQFPNYSSELNVNALLLGDSALYLCASSLATEQFFGPGTRLTVL.

This clone has more than one count but fewer than ten. The chain combines TRBV11-2 with TRBJ2-7, with 11 positions matching TRBD1. Germline V CDR1 and CDR2: SGHAT, FQNNGV. V dropped 5 bases and J dropped 0; count of bases not matched to a gene: 6. The CDR3 covers 16 residues. The CDR3 DNA reads as TGTGCCAGCAGCCAGGGACAGGGGGGATACTCCTACGAGCAGTACTTC. This gives the protein CASSQGQGGYSYEQYF.

V usage is TRBV5-4 and J usage is TRBJ2-3, with unresolved D. The germline CDR1 and CDR2 sequences are SGHNT and YYREEE (reference sequence). Trimming shortened V by 0 bases and J by 5 bases, and 7 bases separated the two germline ends. The CDR3 consists of 13 residues. CDR3 nucleotides: TGTGCCAGCAGCTTGGCCGGCGGAGATACGCAGTATTTT. Encoded protein: CASSLAGGDTQYF.

This chain links TRBV5-1 with TRBJ2-5; TRBD2 matches at 8 bases. Germline V gives CDR1 SGHRS, CDR2 YFSETQ. V trimming: 4 bases; J trimming: 5 bases; junction bases outside the gene matches: 7. The CDR3 runs to 14 residues. The CDR3 loop reads CASSQGTRSETQYF. The CDR3 nucleotides read TGCGCCAGCAGCCAAGGGACTAGGAGTGAGACCCAGTACTTC.

The chain employs TRBV28 and TRBJ1-6; 7 nucleotides agree with TRBD1. Germline loops: CDR1 MDHEN, CDR2 SYDVKM. CDR3 size: 16 residues. V was pared by 5 bases and J by 6 bases, with 10 bases of the junction left unmatched. The CDR3 reads CASSPSGGRFNSPLHF. The CDR3 bases are TGTGCCAGCAGTCCCTCAGGGGGACGTTTTAATTCACCCCTCCACTTT. Using reference TRBV28 and TRBJ1-6 for the parts outside the CDR3, the full variable domain is DVKVTQSSRYLVKRTGEKVFLECVQDMDHENMFWYRQDPGLGLRLIYFSYDVKMKEKGDIPEGYSVSREKKERFSLILESASTNQTSMYLCASSPSGGRFNSPLHFGNGTRLTVT.

This chain connects TRBV9 to TRBJ1-4, with D possibly matching TRBD1 (5 bases). Between the trimmed V and J ends, which lost 0 bases and 7 bases, there was a span of 16 bases. Germline lookup yields CDR1 SGDLS and CDR2 YYNGEE. This CDR3 spans 16 amino acids. The CDR3 DNA reads TGTGCCAGCAGCGTAGCCCCAGGGCGGGAGGGTGAAAAACTGTTTTTT. This translates into CASSVAPGREGEKLFF.

This chain uses TRBV5-1 with TRBJ1-3; D may be TRBD1 (5 bases). The germline V and J ends were trimmed by 4 bases and 0 bases, with 23 bases remaining between them. The CDR3 sequence is 19 residues long. Germline V CDR1 and CDR2: SGHRS, YFSETQ. The CDR3 protein is CASSPTGGGARNSGNTIYF. The CDR3 DNA sequence: TGCGCCAGCAGCCCGACCGGGGGGGGAGCACGGAACTCTGGAAACACCATATATTTT.

A single count supports this clone. The V gene is TRBV7-6, the J gene TRBJ1-2, with 8 bases matching TRBD1. The CDR3 contains 12 residues. CDR1 and CDR2 from the germline V gene are SGHVS and FNYEAQ. V lost 4 bases and J lost 6; bases outside the gene matches: 1. CDR3 in DNA: TGTGCCAGCAGCTCACAGGGGGATGGCTACACCTTC. Protein: CASSSQGDGYTF.

A remark on this clone: The same CDR3 is also encoded by other DNA sequences in this sample. This chain connects TRBV5-1 to TRBJ1-1, with D tentatively TRBD1 (5 bases). Germline lookup yields CDR1 SGHRS and CDR2 YFSETQ. The CDR3 extends over 14 amino acids. Deletions cut 0 bases from V and 1 base from J, with 7 bases between. This CDR3 is CASSLDRPNTEAFF. The DNA for the CDR3 is TGCGCCAGCAGCTTGGACAGGCCGAACACTGAAGCTTTCTTT.

This sequence joins TRBV4-1 and TRBJ2-1, with D maybe TRBD2 (7 bases). The CDR3 has 15 amino acids. The germline V gene has CDR1 MGHRA and CDR2 YSYEKL. The V and J ends lost 6 bases and 3 bases respectively, with 15 bases between them. The CDR3 DNA sequence: TGCGCCAGCAGTCGAGGGGGGACTAACTACAATGAGCAGTTCTTC. Translated: CASSRGGTNYNEQFF.

This clone has only a few counts. J is TRBJ1-1 and V is TRBV6-5; D is uncertain. V lost 7 bases to trimming and J lost 1 base, with 13 bases between them. The germline V gene encodes CDR1 MNHEY and CDR2 SVGAGI. The CDR3 covers 14 residues. CDR3 in amino acids: CASTRKGPNTEAFF. In DNA form, the CDR3 reads TGTGCCAGCACGAGAAAGGGTCCGAACACTGAAGCTTTCTTT.

The V and J genes are TRBV10-3 and TRBJ2-5; 16 bases align to TRBD2. This CDR3 is 13 amino acids long. V was pared by 11 bases and J by 5 bases, with 2 bases of the junction left unmatched. Germline V gene data show CDR1 as ENHRY and CDR2 as SYGVKD. The CDR3 nucleotides read TGTGCCTCGGGACTAGCGGGGGGGGAGACCCAGTACTTC. It specifies CASGLAGGETQYF.

J is TRBJ2-7 and V is TRBV7-6, with 12 positions matching TRBD2. Germline trimming cut 1 base from V and 6 bases from J; bases unmatched to any gene: 10. CDR1 is SGHVS and CDR2 is FNYEAQ in the germline V gene. This CDR3 region has 17 residues. The CDR3 loop reads CASSLVCYTSGGIEQYF. DNA for the CDR3: TGTGCCAGCAGCTTAGTTTGCTATACTAGCGGGGGGATCGAGCAGTACTTC.

The V and J genes are TRBV27 and TRBJ1-2; 8 bases agree with TRBD1. Germline lookup yields CDR1 MNHEY and CDR2 SMNVEV (reference sequence). The CDR3 runs to 14 residues. V lost 6 bases to trimming and J lost 5 bases; unmatched junction nucleotides: 8. The CDR3 region has the DNA TGTGCCAGCAGGTCCGGGACAGGCGGTTATGGCTACACCTTC. Encoded protein: CASRSGTGGYGYTF.

This rearrangement joins TRBV14 to TRBJ2-1; D unclear. Germline V lookup: CDR1 SGHDN, CDR2 FVKESK. V was shortened by 0 bases and J by 3 bases, with 12 bases between the two germline ends. The CDR3 is 16 amino acids. The CDR3 nucleotides read TGTGCCAGCAGCCAAGAGTTGCCGAGAGACTACAATGAGCAGTTCTTC. As protein: CASSQELPRDYNEQFF.

The gene calls are TRBV11-3 and TRBJ2-6; D is possibly TRBD1 (5 bases). Trimming removed 5 bases at V and 1 base at J, with 9 bases between. CDR1 and CDR2 from the germline V gene are SGHNT and YENEEA. The CDR3 loop spans 15 amino acids. The CDR3 loop is CASSGPGSGANVLTF. Here the CDR3 DNA reads TGTGCCAGCAGCGGACCAGGGTCTGGGGCCAACGTCCTGACTTTC.

Comment on this clone: The same CDR3 is also encoded by other DNA sequences in this sample. The chain employs TRBV5-1 and TRBJ2-7; D unresolved. The CDR3 totals 11 residues. The germline gives CDR1 SGHRS, CDR2 YFSETQ. V was shortened by 4 bases and J by 0 bases, with 2 bases between the two germline ends. Here the CDR3 reads CASSSSYEQYF. Written as DNA, the CDR3 is TGCGCCAGCAGCAGCTCCTACGAGCAGTACTTC.

J is TRBJ1-2 and V is TRBV30, with unresolved D. The CDR3 sequence is 12 residues long. V dropped 2 bases and J dropped 4 bases, with 8 bases sitting between them. Germline V gene lookup returns CDR1 GTSNPN and CDR2 SVGIG (reference sequence). This CDR3 is CAWSPGSYGYTF. The CDR3 DNA follows: TGTGCCTGGAGTCCTGGTAGCTATGGCTACACCTTC. Full variable domain (remainder filled in from reference TRBV30 and TRBJ1-2): SQTIHQWPATLVQPVGSPLSLECTVEGTSNPNLYWYRQAAGRGLQLLFYSVGIGQISSEVPQNLSASRPQDRQFILSSKKLLLSDSGFYLCAWSPGSYGYTFGSGTRLTVV.

This chain links TRBV28 with TRBJ2-5; tentative D call: TRBD2 (5 bases). The V end lost 5 bases, the J end lost 3 bases, and 10 bases lay between the germline ends. This CDR3 spans 13 amino acids. The germline V gene encodes CDR1 MDHEN and CDR2 SYDVKM. Here the CDR3 DNA reads TGTGCCAGCAGTGAAACGGGGAAAGAGACCCAGTACTTC. Residues: CASSETGKETQYF.

The chain joins TRBV11-2 to TRBJ2-7, with D possibly matching TRBD1 (6 bases). The germline CDR1 and CDR2 sequences are SGHAT and FQNNGV. The CDR3 length is 14 residues. Trimming took off 6 bases at V and 0 bases at J, with 12 bases between the two ends. The CDR3 region is CASRPGHSSYEQYF. The CDR3, as DNA: TGTGCCAGCAGACCGGGACACAGCTCCTACGAGCAGTACTTC.

V gene TRBV11-2 combines with J gene TRBJ2-3; TRBD2 matches at 9 bases. This CDR3 is 19 amino acids long. The junction had 13 bases not matched to a gene; V was cut back by 0 bases and J by 3 bases. Germline assignment: CDR1 SGHAT and CDR2 FQNNGV. Here the CDR3 DNA reads TGTGCCAGCAGCTTAGATCTGGGCGGGGGGGTTAGATGGACAGATACGCAGTATTTT. It is translated as CASSLDLGGGVRWTDTQYF.

The CDR3 loop is CATSRELATYNEQFF. The CDR3 DNA reads as TGTGCCACCAGCAGAGAACTAGCAACATACAATGAGCAGTTCTTC. The V and J genes are TRBV15 and TRBJ2-1, with D possibly matching TRBD2 (6 bases). CDR3 length: 15 residues. CDR1 is LNHNV, CDR2 YYDKDF, per germline (reference sequence). V lost 0 bases and J 4 bases, leaving 10 bases between the germline ends.

Remarks on this clone: Other DNA variants within this sample encode the same CDR3. CDR3 amino acids: CASSPPGGSNQPQHF. The CDR3 region has the DNA TGTGCCAGCTCACCCCCTGGGGGCAGCAATCAGCCCCAGCATTTT. The chain is built from TRBV18 and TRBJ1-5; D is perhaps TRBD1 (6 bases). Germline CDR1 reads KGHSH; CDR2 reads LQKENI. V was shortened by 3 bases and J by 1 base, with 10 bases between the two germline ends. The CDR3 consists of 15 residues.

V is TRBV28 and J is TRBJ2-7; 9 bases match TRBD1. The germline V gene has CDR1 MDHEN and CDR2 SYDVKM. This CDR3 region has 15 residues. V shed 6 bases and J 1 base; nucleotides not matched to a gene: 7. CDR3 region: CASRGAGTGSYEQYF. CDR3 bases: TGTGCCAGCAGGGGAGCCGGGACAGGGTCCTACGAGCAGTACTTC.

This clone was recorded only once. V and J are TRBV4-1 and TRBJ1-1, with D unclear. Trimming left V 5 bases short and J 0 bases short, with 16 bases between. The germline V gene has CDR1 MGHRA and CDR2 YSYEKL. This CDR3 has 16 residues. This CDR3 is CASSRKAADMNTEAFF. The CDR3 coding sequence is TGCGCCAGCAGCAGAAAAGCGGCAGACATGAACACTGAAGCTTTCTTT.

The rearrangement joins TRBV10-3 to TRBJ2-1; a possible D gene is TRBD1 (6 bases). The V gene's germline CDR1 is ENHRY and CDR2 SYGVKD. Trimming pared 2 bases from V and 0 bases from J, leaving 8 bases between. This CDR3 spans 15 amino acids. The CDR3 DNA reads as TGTGCCATCAGTGAGACAGGGAGCTCCTACAATGAGCAGTTCTTC. Its translation is CAISETGSSYNEQFF.

The rearrangement links TRBV10-1 to TRBJ2-2; D is undetermined. Trimming pared 3 bases from V and 1 base from J, leaving 12 bases between. Germline V gives CDR1 WNHNN, CDR2 SYGVQD (reference sequence). The CDR3 consists of 16 residues. The CDR3 coding sequence is TGCGCCAGCAGTGAATCCACTTCGCGGAACACCGGGGAGCTGTTTTTT. Translating gives CASSESTSRNTGELFF.

The chain couples TRBV7-9 to TRBJ2-7, with unresolved D. Germline-derived CDR1 and CDR2 are SEHNR and FQNEAQ (reference sequence). Trimming cost V 2 bases and J 0 bases, with 20 bases left between them. The CDR3 consists of 18 residues. The CDR3 DNA reads TGTGCCAGCAGCTTACCGCAGGCGAGAAAAGTACTCTCCTACGAGCAGTACTTC. Translated: CASSLPQARKVLSYEQYF.